The present entry profiles one T cell receptor (beta chain) with its context. This sample is part of a study of T-cell reconstitution after alpha-beta-depleted transplantation in children. Unique molecular identifiers were built into the TCRbeta library. MiXCR, run by TCRdb on the PCR reads, gives a single entry per CDR3 protein. The table includes 600,000 to 700,000 distinct CDR3 sequences, roughly 15% detected once. Sequencing used PBMCs from the stem cell graft donor, obtained from the stem cell graft. The clonotype originates from a human donor who donated a stem cell graft to a child with acute myeloid leukemia.

Here the CDR3 reads CASSIQGTTDTQYF. The CDR3 bases are TGTGCCAGCAGCATACAGGGGACAACAGATACGCAGTATTTT. The chain has TRBV7-7 and TRBJ2-3; 7 nucleotides match TRBD1. CDR1 is SSHAT and CDR2 is FNYEAQ in the germline V gene (reference sequence). The J segment lost 3 bases and the V segment lost 5 bases, leaving 5 bases of the junction unmatched. This CDR3 region has 14 residues.